This TCR beta chain was recovered during a study of blood T cell repertoires in COVID-19 (dated by TCRdb to 2018 to 2021). With respect to the entire study: Samples covering the acute and convalescent phases of COVID-19 were provided by collaborators in the United States, Italy and Spain. Sample metadata almost always included a de-identified subject ID, COVID-19 status, age in years and sex. A freely available public database, intended as a resource for researchers studying the immune response to SARS-CoV-2, is where the repertoires were released. Where available, HLA class I and class II types were taken from metadata supplied by the sample provider and were not determined by assay-based typing. Deeply sampled blood TCRbeta repertoires from subjects exposed to, actively infected with, or recovered from COVID-19 were included in the dataset. The material from the prospective study consisted of cDNA or gDNA derived from T cells, B-cell-depleted T cells, or PBMCs. Samples came from the ongoing ImmuneRACE study (first 160 participants) plus 1,254 subjects from 6 global collaborators.

What the research found in general, with its limitations: The amount of clinical and demographic metadata varied by source and participant and was provided uncurated.

Each collaborating institution followed its own protocols to collect whole blood in K2EDTA tubes. For TCRbeta analysis, collaborators shipped samples as frozen whole blood, isolated PBMCs, or DNA extracted from either of those sample types. Points on this clone: Its antigen has not been determined. Base quality data are lacking; no much larger clone is found one base away.

TCRbeta CDR3 regions were amplified from genomic DNA by means of the immunoSEQ Assay, a bias-controlled multiplex PCR. Per the authors' processing: Within the assay, amplification of reference gene primers was used to estimate how many nucleated cells each sample contained. Sequence reads were collapsed and filtered to measure the absolute abundance of every unique TCRbeta CDR3 rearrangement. Productive Simpson clonality was computed per sample as the square root of Simpson's diversity index over productive rearrangements. TCRdb mirrors the immuneACCESS table, restricted to in-frame sequences. Some clones are absent from its copies; in checked studies, under half trace to an unresolved V gene, and the reason for the others is unknown. V, J and clone size were drawn from that table, and D and trimming were deduced from the DNA. This sample gives 210,000 or so clones in total; about 83% of them show up just once. The ten largest clones capture less than 3.5% of the sample.

Reading the germline V gene gives CDR1 SGHTA and CDR2 FQGNSA. The CDR3 has 16 amino acids, counting the end cysteine and phenylalanine. Here the CDR3 DNA is all that survives: 48 bases in frame from base 1. For this chain, trimming is 4 bases at the V end and 3 bases at the J end, and the number of junction bases without a gene match is 7. The rearranged segments are TRBV7-2 and TRBJ1-2, with 11 bases aligning to TRBD1. The sequence was collected from a man aged 45-60 years with active or convalescent COVID-19. Sequencing input: peripheral blood. The CDR3 is CASSSRTGGVDYGYTF. The base sequence is TGTGCCAGCAGCTCGAGGACAGGGGGCGTCGACTATGGCTACACCTTC.